These 22 T cell receptor beta chains came from one sample sequenced in a study of T cell changes during pregnancy in multiple sclerosis. The assay was immunoSEQ multiplex PCR, and TCRdb's table has in-frame clones only and misses some. The table shows tens of thousands of clones, with more than 85% occurring only once. Sequences were derived from CD8+ T cells from peripheral blood mononuclear cells, sampled before pregnancy. The receptors originated from a female donor with multiple sclerosis, enrolled in a pregnancy study.

The chain couples TRBV19 to TRBJ1-6; D gene ambiguous. The length of the CDR3 is 13 residues. Germline CDR1 reads LNHDA; CDR2 reads SQIVND (reference sequence). The V gene lost 7 bases and the J gene lost 6 bases, with 10 bases spanning the gap. The DNA for the CDR3 is TGTGCCAGTAAGACGGGAAGTAATTCACCCCTCCACTTT. Residues: CASKTGSNSPLHF.

The CDR3 protein is CSVNPPGLASEQFF. Written as DNA, the CDR3 is TGCAGCGTTAACCCTCCGGGACTAGCTTCTGAGCAGTTCTTC. The J gene is TRBJ2-1, the V gene TRBV29-1, with 9 bases lining up with TRBD2. The CDR3 length is 14 residues. V dropped 5 bases and J dropped 9; count of bases not matched to a gene: 11. The germline V gene encodes CDR1 SQVTM and CDR2 ANQGSEA.

The chain combines TRBV6-6 with TRBJ1-4, with D unresolved. CDR3 length: 13 amino acids. The germline CDR1 and CDR2 sequences are MNHNY and SVGAGI (reference sequence). Trimming stripped 1 base from V and 8 bases from J, with 8 bases between. The CDR3 protein is CASSYFRGEKLFF. The CDR3 DNA reads TGTGCCAGCAGTTACTTTCGAGGGGAAAAACTGTTTTTT.

V and J are TRBV4-1 and TRBJ2-5, with TRBD2 matching 9 bases. This CDR3 contains 15 residues. Per germline, CDR1 MGHRA and CDR2 YSYEKL. J lost 5 bases, V lost 4 bases, and 8 bases had no gene match. In nucleotides, the CDR3 is TGCGCCAGCAGCCCAAGCGGGGGGACGCTTGAGACCCAGTACTTC. It translates to CASSPSGGTLETQYF.

The rearrangement joins TRBV9 to TRBJ2-2; the match to TRBD2 covers 16 bases. The CDR3 consists of 19 residues. V shed 2 bases and J 3 bases; nucleotides not matched to a gene: 7. Germline V gene lookup returns CDR1 SGDLS and CDR2 YYNGEE. CDR3 region: CASSVAGLAGGPDTGELFF. CDR3 nucleotide sequence: TGTGCCAGCAGCGTGGCGGGACTAGCGGGGGGGCCGGACACCGGGGAGCTGTTTTTT.

V is TRBV7-6 and J is TRBJ2-7; TRBD1 matches at 8 bases. CDR3 length: 15 residues. J lost 0 bases, V lost 3 bases, and 4 bases had no gene match. Germline V gives CDR1 SGHVS, CDR2 FNYEAQ. CDR3 amino acids: CASSLAGGDSYEQYF. As DNA, the CDR3 is TGTGCCAGCAGCTTGGCAGGGGGCGACTCCTACGAGCAGTACTTC.

This clone has only one observation. This rearrangement joins TRBV9 to TRBJ2-7, with TRBD1 matching over 10 bases. CDR1 is SGDLS, CDR2 YYNGEE, per germline. The trim removed 0 bases at V and 5 bases at J, leaving 8 bases unmatched. The CDR3 loop spans 16 amino acids. CDR3 sequence (DNA): TGTGCCAGCAGCGTAGGTTGGGGACAGGGGATGGACGAGCAGTACTTC. Protein product: CASSVGWGQGMDEQYF.

The chain links TRBV30 to TRBJ2-1, with 11 bases matching TRBD2. The CDR3 runs to 13 residues. The V and J ends lost 5 bases and 3 bases, in that order; junction bases with no gene match: 0. Germline lookup yields CDR1 GTSNPN and CDR2 SVGIG (reference sequence). The CDR3 DNA is TGTGCCTGGGGACTAGCGGGCTACAATGAGCAGTTCTTC. Amino acids: CAWGLAGYNEQFF. The entire variable domain, with the rest obtained from reference TRBV30 and TRBJ2-1, is as follows: SQTIHQWPATLVQPVGSPLSLECTVEGTSNPNLYWYRQAAGRGLQLLFYSVGIGQISSEVPQNLSASRPQDRQFILSSKKLLLSDSGFYLCAWGLAGYNEQFFGPGTRLTVL.

The chain joins TRBV6-1 to TRBJ1-4; 8 bases fit TRBD1. The V gene's germline CDR1 is MNHNS and CDR2 SASEGT. This CDR3 is 13 amino acids long. V was pared by 4 bases and J by 10 bases, with 5 bases of the junction left unmatched. CDR3 sequence (DNA): TGTGCCAGCAGTGGGACAGGGAGTGGAAAACTGTTTTTT. Protein: CASSGTGSGKLFF.

Comment on this clone: The junction departs from germline at one end; a sequencing error may be responsible. The chain links TRBV7-7 to TRBJ1-5; no clear D. This CDR3 has 13 residues. Per germline, CDR1 SSHAT and CDR2 FNYEAQ (reference sequence). The CDR3 coding sequence is TGTGCTAGCAGCTTTGGGCCCAATCAGCCCCAGCATTTT. Encoded protein: CASSFGPNQPQHF.

For the CDR3, the DNA is TGTGCCACCAGCAGAGATCGGTCGGAGCAGCCCCAGCATTTT. Translation: CATSRDRSEQPQHF. The chain has TRBV15 and TRBJ1-5; D gene unclear. This CDR3 is built from 14 residues. The germline V gene has CDR1 LNHNV and CDR2 YYDKDF (reference sequence). V lost 0 bases and J lost 7, with 10 bases in between.

The CDR3 nucleotides are TGTGCCAGCAGCGGTACGACTAGGGTAAGCTCCTACAATGAGCAGTTCTTC. Translation: CASSGTTRVSSYNEQFF. The V call is TRBV11-2, the J call TRBJ2-1; D might be TRBD2 (6 bases). The V gene lost 5 bases and the J gene lost 0 bases, with 17 bases spanning the gap. Germline V lookup: CDR1 SGHAT, CDR2 FQNNGV. The CDR3 runs 17 residues.

This clone was observed once. This chain uses TRBV9 with TRBJ1-2; 8 bases map to TRBD1. Germline V lookup: CDR1 SGDLS, CDR2 YYNGEE. V trimming: 4 bases; J trimming: 0 bases; junction bases outside the gene matches: 14. The CDR3 is made up of 18 amino acids. The CDR3 DNA follows: TGTGCCAGCAGCCATAACCCGGGACAGGCGGGTGCTAACTATGGCTACACCTTC. Amino acids: CASSHNPGQAGANYGYTF.

J is TRBJ1-4 and V is TRBV7-9, with 7 positions matching TRBD1. Germline loops: CDR1 SEHNR, CDR2 FQNEAQ (reference sequence). This CDR3 is 16 amino acids long. After removal of 5 bases from V and 8 bases from J, the junction contained 14 bases not matched to a gene. DNA for the CDR3: TGTGCCAGCAGCCATCGGACAGGAAGGGGCCAAGAAAAACTGTTTTTT. Translated, it gives CASSHRTGRGQEKLFF.

As for this clone: This sample also contains other DNA sequences that code for the same CDR3. The chain has TRBV9 and TRBJ1-3, with D maybe TRBD1 (6 bases). The germline V gene encodes CDR1 SGDLS and CDR2 YYNGEE. The CDR3 totals 14 residues. With 3 bases removed from V and 1 base from J, the gap between germline ends came to 8 bases. The CDR3 reads CASSGTGSGNTIYF. DNA of the CDR3: TGTGCCAGCAGCGGTACAGGGTCTGGAAACACCATATATTTT. The whole variable domain, filled in from reference TRBV9 and TRBJ1-3, reads DSGVTQTPKHLITATGQRVTLRCSPRSGDLSVYWYQQSLDQGLQFLIQYYNGEERAKGNILERFSAQQFPDLHSELNLSSLELGDSALYFCASSGTGSGNTIYFGEGSWLTVV.

The V call is TRBV18, the J call TRBJ2-5; 9 bases agree with TRBD2. There are 15 residues in the CDR3. CDR1 and CDR2 (germline): KGHSH, LQKENI. V shed 3 bases and J 4 bases; nucleotides not matched to a gene: 6. Written as DNA, the CDR3 is TGTGCCAGCTCACCGGGCGGGGGGGCCGGAGAGACCCAGTACTTC. Its translation is CASSPGGGAGETQYF.

The chain employs TRBV29-1 and TRBJ2-2; tentative D call: TRBD1 (5 bases). This CDR3 is 12 amino acids long. Germline loops: CDR1 SQVTM, CDR2 ANQGSEA. V lost 7 bases, J lost 6 bases, and 12 bases lay in between. Here the CDR3 reads CSATEGAGELFF. CDR3 in DNA: TGCAGCGCCACTGAAGGGGCCGGGGAGCTGTTTTTT.

The V call is TRBV29-1, the J call TRBJ2-7; 7 bases agree with TRBD1. The V gene's germline CDR1 is SQVTM and CDR2 ANQGSEA. This CDR3 region has 12 residues. Germline trimming cut 4 bases from V and 5 bases from J; bases unmatched to any gene: 5. This CDR3 reads CSVARQGHEQYF. CDR3 nucleotide sequence: TGCAGCGTTGCCCGACAGGGCCACGAGCAGTACTTC.

V and J are TRBV5-1 and TRBJ1-1; the D gene is possibly TRBD1 (6 bases). V gave up 5 bases and J gave up 9 bases, with 23 bases separating them. The CDR3 spans 15 residues. Germline V gene sequence: CDR1 SGHRS, CDR2 YFSETQ. As DNA, the CDR3 is TGCGCCAGCAGTTCCAAACAAGGGACATTCTTACAAGCTTTCTTT. The encoded protein is CASSSKQGTFLQAFF. The full variable domain, with the rest looked up from reference TRBV5-1 and TRBJ1-1, is KAGVTQTPRYLIKTRGQQVTLSCSPISGHRSVSWYQQTPGQGLQFLFEYFSETQRNKGNFPGRFSGRQFSNSRSEMNVSTLELGDSALYLCASSSKQGTFLQAFFGQGTRLTVV.

The chain recombines TRBV19 with TRBJ1-2; TRBD1 matches 7 bases. This CDR3 has 14 residues. After removal of 5 bases from V and 5 bases from J, the junction contained 8 bases not matched to a gene. From germline, CDR1 is LNHDA and CDR2 SQIVND (reference sequence). The CDR3 region has the DNA TGTGCCAGTAGTGCCGGTTCGACAGGGTATGGCTACACCTTC. As protein: CASSAGSTGYGYTF.

This clone came up once. The rearrangement joins TRBV2 to TRBJ1-5, with D maybe TRBD1 (6 bases). V was trimmed by 7 bases and J by 5 bases, leaving 9 bases between them. The CDR3 is 12 amino acids. Germline assignment: CDR1 SNHLY and CDR2 FYNNEI. CDR3 protein: CASKTGDQPQHF. The CDR3 DNA reads as TGTGCCAGCAAGACAGGCGATCAGCCCCAGCATTTT.

This clone occurred once. The gene calls are TRBV6-1 and TRBJ1-6; 8 positions match TRBD1. Per the germline V gene, CDR1 is MNHNS and CDR2 is SASEGT. The CDR3 length is 15 residues. V shed 3 bases and J 7 bases; nucleotides not matched to a gene: 5. Written as DNA, the CDR3 is TGTGCCAGCAGTGAGCTGGGACAGGTAAATTCACCCCTCCACTTT. This gives the protein CASSELGQVNSPLHF.